A single sample gave rise to the 27 T cell receptor beta chains below, sequenced in a study of blood T cell repertoires in COVID-19. Profiling relied on immunoSEQ multiplex PCR, and the TCRdb table lists in-frame clones only, not all of them. The sample consists of hundreds of thousands of clones, 70% to 90% of them appearing once. The sample consisted of peripheral blood. These receptor sequences come from a man aged 18 to 30 with COVID-19, enrolled during active disease.

The chain links TRBV5-4 to TRBJ2-2; 10 nucleotides align to TRBD2. Germline V gives CDR1 SGHNT, CDR2 YYREEE (reference sequence). Losses at the gene ends were 0 bases for V and 4 bases for J; bases not matched to a gene: 0. The CDR3 has 15 residues. The CDR3 nucleotides are TGTGCCAGCAGCTTGGCTAGCGGGAGCACCGGGGAGCTGTTTTTT. Translating it yields CASSLASGSTGELFF.

The chain is built from TRBV6-5 and TRBJ2-2, with D perhaps TRBD1 (6 bases). Trimming took off 8 bases at V and 1 base at J, with 14 bases between the two ends. CDR3 size: 15 residues. The germline CDR1 and CDR2 sequences are MNHEY and SVGAGI. The CDR3 DNA reads TGTGCCAGCTCAGGGGCCCAGCTGAACACCGGGGAGCTGTTTTTT. Translated: CASSGAQLNTGELFF.

The V gene is TRBV7-8, the J gene TRBJ2-3, with TRBD2 matching over 9 bases. V shed 1 base, J shed 7 bases, and the junction held 9 bases outside the gene matches. CDR1 and CDR2 (germline): SGHVS, FQNEAQ. The CDR3 has 16 amino acids. The CDR3, as DNA: TGTGCCAGCAGCTTAGTAGCGGGGGTAATCTCCCATACGCAGTATTTT. It specifies CASSLVAGVISHTQYF.

Note on this clone: One end of the junction varies from germline; a read error may be responsible. The chain recombines TRBV19 with TRBJ2-2; the match to TRBD2 covers 8 bases. Germline CDR1 LNHDA, CDR2 SQIVND (reference sequence). CDR3 length: 15 amino acids. The DNA of the CDR3 is TGTGCCAGTAGCACAAGGACTAGCCGGGCCGGGGGGCTGTTTTTT. It codes for CASSTRTSRAGGLFF. Looking up the rest from reference TRBV19 and TRBJ2-2 gives the full variable domain: DGGITQSPKYLFRKEGQNVTLSCEQNLNHDAMYWYRQDPGQGLRLIYYSQIVNDFQKGDIAEGYSVSREKKESFPLTVTSAQKNPTAFYLCASSTRTSRAGGLFFGEGSRLTVL.

V usage is TRBV7-3 and J usage is TRBJ2-5, with TRBD1 matching 12 bases. V lost 5 bases to trimming and J lost 5 bases; unmatched junction nucleotides: 6. Per the germline V gene, CDR1 is SGHTA and CDR2 is FQGTGA. This CDR3 has 15 amino acids. CDR3 in DNA: TGTGCCAGCAGCCCGGGACAGGGGGCGGTGGAGACCCAGTACTTC. Translating gives CASSPGQGAVETQYF. Based on the CDR3 plus reference TRBV7-3 and TRBJ2-5, the full variable domain is GAGVSQTPSNKVTEKGKYVELRCDPISGHTALYWYRQSLGQGPEFLIYFQGTGAADDSGLPNDRFFAVRPEGSVSTLKIQRTERGDSAVYLCASSPGQGAVETQYFGPGTRLLVL.

V gene TRBV6-5 combines with J gene TRBJ2-1, with TRBD2 matching over 8 bases. Germline V gene data show CDR1 as MNHEY and CDR2 as SVGAGI. The CDR3 spans 14 residues. V lost 10 bases to trimming and J lost 7 bases; unmatched junction nucleotides: 12. Here the CDR3 reads CATHHGGLGNEQFF. The CDR3 nucleotides read TGTGCCACCCACCATGGGGGACTAGGGAATGAGCAGTTCTTC.

The V gene is TRBV27, the J gene TRBJ2-3; unclear D gene. The germline V gene encodes CDR1 MNHEY and CDR2 SMNVEV (reference sequence). The CDR3 spans 13 residues. V lost 8 bases and J lost 5, with 14 bases in between. The CDR3 reads CASCSRNQDTQYF. In DNA form, the CDR3 reads TGTGCCAGCTGCTCTAGGAATCAAGATACGCAGTATTTT.

The count of this clone is one. This chain joins TRBV11-2 and TRBJ2-1, with 7 positions matching TRBD2. The germline V gene has CDR1 SGHAT and CDR2 FQNNGV. This CDR3 contains 16 residues. The V and J ends lost 5 bases and 7 bases, in that order; junction bases with no gene match: 14. CDR3 sequence: CASSLLDWEGQNEQFF. CDR3 DNA sequence: TGTGCCAGCAGCCTACTCGATTGGGAGGGCCAGAATGAGCAGTTCTTC.

This chain links TRBV4-1 with TRBJ2-1; TRBD2 aligns across 9 bases. The CDR3 extends over 16 amino acids. In germline, CDR1 is MGHRA, CDR2 YSYEKL. V shed 0 bases and J 10 bases; nucleotides not matched to a gene: 10. CDR3 region: CASSQDSATSGREQFF. CDR3 in DNA: TGCGCCAGCAGCCAAGATTCCGCGACTAGCGGTAGGGAGCAGTTCTTC.

The J gene is TRBJ2-3, the V gene TRBV5-6; D remains unclear. V was clipped by 4 bases and J by 2 bases, with 14 bases between them. Germline V gene sequence: CDR1 SGHDT, CDR2 YYEEEE. The CDR3 runs to 15 residues. The CDR3 bases are TGTGCCAGCAGCCTTCCATTCAGGTCCACAGATACGCAGTATTTT. As protein: CASSLPFRSTDTQYF.

The chain carries TRBV5-5 and TRBJ2-1, with D perhaps matching TRBD1 (6 bases). Trimming pared 7 bases from V and 9 bases from J, leaving 20 bases between. The CDR3 extends over 14 amino acids. Germline CDR1 is SGHKS and CDR2 is YYEKEE (reference sequence). The DNA of the CDR3 is TGTGCCAGCCTCGTAAGGGACAATGCCGCTGAGCAGTTCTTC. Translating gives CASLVRDNAAEQFF.

The genes are TRBV19 and TRBJ1-5, with D possibly being TRBD1 (5 bases). Germline V lookup: CDR1 LNHDA, CDR2 SQIVND (reference sequence). This CDR3 region has 13 residues. The germline V and J ends were trimmed by 5 bases and 8 bases, with 13 bases remaining between them. The CDR3: CASSDRWGEPQHF. CDR3 bases: TGTGCCAGTAGTGACCGATGGGGGGAGCCCCAGCATTTT.

This rearrangement joins TRBV4-1 to TRBJ2-7, with 11 bases aligning to TRBD1. The CDR3 has 13 residues. Germline lookup yields CDR1 MGHRA and CDR2 YSYEKL. V lost 4 bases to trimming and J lost 6 bases; unmatched junction nucleotides: 2. The CDR3 sequence is CASSRGTGGEQYF. The DNA of the CDR3 is TGCGCCAGCAGCCGCGGGACAGGGGGCGAGCAGTACTTC.

The genes are TRBV27 and TRBJ1-2; 7 bases align to TRBD1. Germline trimming cut 5 bases from V and 0 bases from J; bases unmatched to any gene: 15. CDR3 length: 18 residues. Germline V gene sequence: CDR1 MNHEY, CDR2 SMNVEV (reference sequence). DNA for the CDR3: TGTGCCAGCAGTCCCACGATGACAGGGCGCCGAGCTAACTATGGCTACACCTTC. This codes for CASSPTMTGRRANYGYTF.

The chain joins TRBV3-1 (or the pseudogene TRBV3-2) to TRBJ2-7; 7 bases agree with TRBD1. V was pared by 1 base and J by 7 bases, with 7 bases of the junction left unmatched. Germline CDR1 is LGHDT and CDR2 is YNNKEL (reference sequence). The CDR3 extends over 14 amino acids. CDR3 in amino acids: CASSQADRLGEQYF. The CDR3 DNA reads TGTGCCAGCAGCCAAGCGGACAGGTTAGGGGAGCAGTACTTC.

The V and J genes are TRBV4-2 and TRBJ1-4, with 10 positions matching TRBD1. Germline V gene sequence: CDR1 LGHNA, CDR2 YNFKEQ. The CDR3 is 17 amino acids. With 1 base clipped from V and 10 bases from J, the junction kept 12 bases outside the gene matches. The CDR3 here is CASSQGWTRQGAGKLFF. For the CDR3, the DNA is TGTGCCAGCAGCCAAGGTTGGACCCGACAGGGGGCTGGAAAACTGTTTTTT.

The chain recombines TRBV25-1 with TRBJ2-1; 8 bases line up with TRBD2. Per germline, CDR1 MGHDK and CDR2 SYGVNS. The junction had 5 bases not matched to a gene; V was cut back by 5 bases and J by 5 bases. The CDR3 spans 14 residues. CDR3 DNA sequence: TGTGCCAGCAGTCGCCTAGCGGGTAACAATGAGCAGTTCTTC. It specifies CASSRLAGNNEQFF.

In this sample, this clone turned up a few times. The sample holds other DNA sequences that translate to the same CDR3. The chain couples TRBV3-1 (or the pseudogene TRBV3-2) to TRBJ1-6; D is perhaps TRBD1 (5 bases). The germline V gene encodes CDR1 LGHDT and CDR2 YNNKEL (reference sequence). CDR3 size: 13 residues. V was pared by 3 bases and J by 6 bases, with 6 bases between. The CDR3 region has the DNA TGTGCCAGCAGCCAGGGGCGTAATTCACCCCTCCACTTT. The encoded protein is CASSQGRNSPLHF.

The chain has TRBV10-3 and TRBJ2-7, with unresolved D. Germline V gives CDR1 ENHRY, CDR2 SYGVKD. Trimming removed 8 bases from V and 3 bases from J, with 14 bases in between. The CDR3 has 13 residues. In DNA, the CDR3 is TGTGCCATCCGCCCCACATCCGACTACGAGCAGTACTTC. Its translation is CAIRPTSDYEQYF.

The chain uses TRBV28 and TRBJ1-2, with D perhaps matching TRBD1 (6 bases). The germline V gene has CDR1 MDHEN and CDR2 SYDVKM. Between the trimmed V and J ends, which lost 8 bases and 4 bases, there was a span of 8 bases. The CDR3 contains 11 residues. In DNA form, the CDR3 reads TGTGCCAGCGGCAGGGGCTATGGCTACACCTTC. This sequence encodes CASGRGYGYTF.

The V call is TRBV14, the J call TRBJ2-3; no reliable D call. The V end was cut by 4 bases, the J end by 0 bases, with 8 bases between. CDR1 and CDR2 (germline): SGHDN, FVKESK. The CDR3 extends over 14 amino acids. The DNA for the CDR3 is TGTGCCAGCAGCCGTAGCACTAGCACAGATACGCAGTATTTT. This codes for CASSRSTSTDTQYF. The whole variable domain, remainder taken from reference TRBV14 and TRBJ2-3, is EAGVTQFPSHSVIEKGQTVTLRCDPISGHDNLYWYRRVMGKEIKFLLHFVKESKQDESGMPNNRFLAERTGGTYSTLKVQPAELEDSGVYFCASSRSTSTDTQYFGPGTRLTVL.

The rearrangement uses TRBV19 and TRBJ1-5; 8 bases are shared with TRBD1. Unmatched junction bases numbered 13, after V lost 5 bases and J lost 7 bases. The CDR3 loop spans 16 amino acids. Germline values: CDR1 LNHDA, CDR2 SQIVND (reference sequence). The CDR3 loop is CASSPQGDFWGQPQHF. Written as DNA, the CDR3 is TGTGCCAGTAGTCCACAGGGGGACTTCTGGGGACAGCCCCAGCATTTT.

This clone was counted a few times. V gene TRBV18 combines with J gene TRBJ1-1; tentative D call: TRBD1 (6 bases). The CDR3 has 15 amino acids. Germline V gene lookup returns CDR1 KGHSH and CDR2 LQKENI. Deletions cut 3 bases from V and 3 bases from J, with 14 bases between. CDR3 bases: TGTGCCAGCTCACCCATCAGGGACACAGACACTGAAGCTTTCTTT. Residues: CASSPIRDTDTEAFF.

The chain is built from TRBV28 and TRBJ1-5; the D gene is possibly TRBD1 (6 bases). Germline-derived CDR1 and CDR2 are MDHEN and SYDVKM. Trimming pared 5 bases from V and 0 bases from J, leaving 20 bases between. The CDR3 totals 18 residues. The CDR3 reads CASSVAGAASYSNQPQHF. The CDR3 nucleotides are TGTGCCAGCAGTGTGGCAGGGGCCGCCTCGTATAGCAATCAGCCCCAGCATTTT.

This clone was observed a single time. This sequence joins TRBV19 and TRBJ1-3, with 8 bases matching TRBD1. The ends lost 3 bases at V and 0 bases at J; junction bases unmatched: 10. This CDR3 region has 18 residues. Per germline, CDR1 LNHDA and CDR2 SQIVND (reference sequence). The CDR3 DNA follows: TGTGCCAGTAGTATCTCCGGGACAGGATCATACTCTGGAAACACCATATATTTT. It translates to CASSISGTGSYSGNTIYF.

J is TRBJ2-1 and V is TRBV5-4; the match to TRBD1 covers 8 bases. The J segment lost 6 bases and the V segment lost 2 bases, leaving 4 bases of the junction unmatched. Germline V gene sequence: CDR1 SGHNT, CDR2 YYREEE (reference sequence). The CDR3 is made up of 14 amino acids. For the CDR3, the DNA is TGTGCCAGCAGCTTCGGACAGGGCTCCAATGAGCAGTTCTTC. It specifies CASSFGQGSNEQFF.

The V gene is TRBV6-5, the J gene TRBJ1-4; D not resolved. The CDR3 consists of 14 residues. The V end lost 6 bases, the J end lost 1 base, and 9 bases lay between the germline ends. The germline CDR1 and CDR2 sequences are MNHEY and SVGAGI. The CDR3 sequence: CASSQYLTNEKLFF. The CDR3 nucleotides are TGTGCCAGCAGCCAGTATTTAACTAATGAAAAACTGTTTTTT.